This TCR beta chain was found in a study of multiple sclerosis patients with progressive multifocal leukoencephalopathy. Study-wide results and caveats: Expanded clones at PML onset predated and persisted through natalizumab therapy.

Comment on this clone: Antigen specificity is unknown.

Germline CDR1 reads MNHNY; CDR2 reads SVGAGI (reference sequence). The germline V and J ends were trimmed by 3 bases and 5 bases, with 8 bases remaining between them. The CDR3 runs 13 residues. TCRdb's table, derived via immunoSEQ multiplex PCR, lists solely in-frame clones and lacks some. In the table there are approximately 26,000 clones, approximately 90% of which are singletons. The time point denotes: before natalizumab initiation. T0 refers to blood drawn before natalizumab was first infused. Material for sequencing was PBMCs. The TCR comes from a human donor with multiple sclerosis. The V call is TRBV6-6, the J call TRBJ2-1, with D unclear. Here the CDR3 DNA reads TGTGCCAGCAGTTATAGGCCAAACAATGAGCAGTTCTTC. Its translation: CASSYRPNNEQFF.